The rows below give T cell receptor beta chains drawn from one sample of a study of spatial heterogeneity in lung cancer. TCRdb used MiXCR to reprocess the 5' RACE reads, holding one entry per CDR3 protein. Among about 44,000 distinct CDR3 sequences listed, around 13% were seen once. This specimen consisted of PBMCs, obtained at surgery. The receptors originated from a male donor with early-stage non-small cell lung cancer. Both conserved end residues are part of each CDR3. Each record gives: D gene, clone size, J gene, V gene, CDR3 DNA, CDR3 protein. The D gene is left open where the match is weak. The size field is filled for only some rows; it gives once, few, many or a size class.

>.|.|TRBJ1-3|TRBV12-3/TRBV12-4
TGTGCCAGCAGATCGACAGGTCTTCCCTCTGGAAACACCATATATTTT
CASRSTGLPSGNTIYF
>TRBD2|.|TRBJ2-1|TRBV10-3
TGTGCCATCAGTGAGGGTAGCGGGAGTTTCAATGAGCAGTTCTTC
CAISEGSGSFNEQFF
>.|.|TRBJ1-4|TRBV5-1
TGCGCCAGCAGCTTAGAGCCGGGATCGGGTGAAAAACTGTTTTTT
CASSLEPGSGEKLFF
>.|many|TRBJ2-5|TRBV28
TGTGCCATCAAACCCTGGGGGGCCGAGGAGACCCAGTACTTC
CAIKPWGAEETQYF
>TRBD1|.|TRBJ2-7|TRBV6-5
TGTGCCAGCACCGGGACAGGGGGCATCCACGAGCAGTACTTC
CASTGTGGIHEQYF
>.|.|TRBJ1-6|TRBV5-1
TGCGCCACCGGGACGGGGGAGAATTCACCCCTCCACTTT
CATGTGENSPLHF
>TRBD2|few|TRBJ2-3|TRBV18
TGTGCCAGCTCACCCACGACTAGCGGTACTAGCACAGATACGCAGTATTTT
CASSPTTSGTSTDTQYF
>.|few|TRBJ2-2|TRBV5-1
TGCGCCAGTACCGGGACGGTGAACACCGGGGAGCTGTTTTTT
CASTGTVNTGELFF
>.|.|TRBJ2-3|TRBV5-1
TGCGCCAGCATGGCAGGAAACACAGATACGCAGTATTTT
CASMAGNTDTQYF
>.|once|TRBJ2-3|TRBV29-1
TGCAGCGGTTTGGTAGATACGCAGTATTTT
CSGLVDTQYF
>TRBD1|.|TRBJ2-2|TRBV19
TGTGCCAGTAAGGTCGGGACAGGTTATTCCGGGGAGCTGTTTTTT
CASKVGTGYSGELFF
>.|.|TRBJ1-5|TRBV7-2
TGTGCCAGCAGCGTCCCGGGGGGTCAGCCCCAGCATTTT
CASSVPGGQPQHF
>TRBD2|many|TRBJ2-7|TRBV15
TGTGCCACCAGCAGGGACCTAGCGGCTTACGAGCAGTACTTC
CATSRDLAAYEQYF
>.|few|TRBJ1-2|TRBV20-1
TGCAGTGCTAGTTCCCGACTGGACTATGGCTACACCTTC
CSASSRLDYGYTF
>.|.|TRBJ2-7|TRBV21-1
TGTGCCAGCAGCAAACTGGTCGGGAGAACCTACGAGCAGTACTTC
CASSKLVGRTYEQYF
>TRBD2|.|TRBJ2-2|TRBV11-3
TGTGCCAGCAGCTTCCTCGGAACTAGCGGTAACACCGGGGAGCTGTTTTTT
CASSFLGTSGNTGELFF
>.|.|TRBJ1-1|TRBV27
TGTGCCAGCAGTTTGGCCAGGGTCGGGAACACTGAAGCTTTCTTT
CASSLARVGNTEAFF
>TRBD1|many|TRBJ2-1|TRBV7-2
TGTGCCAGCAGCTTCACACAGGGGGCGGAGCAGTTCTTC
CASSFTQGAEQFF
>TRBD1|.|TRBJ2-5|TRBV7-2
TGTGCCAGCAGCTTGCTTAGGACAGGAGGCCAAGAGACCCAGTACTTC
CASSLLRTGGQETQYF
>.|few|TRBJ2-7|TRBV3-1
TGTGCCAGCAGCCCTCACAGGGTTAGCTCCTACGAGCAGTACTTC
CASSPHRVSSYEQYF
>.|few|TRBJ1-1|TRBV7-2
TGTGCCAGCAGCTTACGAGGAGGTTTTGATCCCACTGAAGCTTTCTTT
CASSLRGGFDPTEAFF
>.|few|TRBJ1-5|TRBV20-1
TGCAGTGCTAGAGCGCTCGACAATCAGCCCCAGCATTTT
CSARALDNQPQHF
>TRBD1|few|TRBJ2-7|TRBV6-2/TRBV6-3
TGTGCCAGCAGAGGGACAGGGGGCTTCTACGAGCAGTACTTC
CASRGTGGFYEQYF